The 23 T cell receptor beta chains below were found in one sample sequenced in a study of T cell changes during pregnancy in multiple sclerosis. Using immunoSEQ multiplex PCR, the repertoire was profiled, and TCRdb retains in-frame clones only, with some absent. The sample has some 80,000 clones, more than 70% seen once; the top ten hold over 0.7%. Sample: peripheral blood, taken in the first trimester of pregnancy. These receptors were collected from a female donor in good health, enrolled as a control in a pregnancy study.

The genes are TRBV19 and TRBJ1-5, with D possibly matching TRBD1 (5 bases). The CDR3 extends over 15 amino acids. V lost 6 bases to trimming and J lost 0 bases, with 12 bases between them. The germline V gene has CDR1 LNHDA and CDR2 SQIVND (reference sequence). The chain's CDR3 is CASRTGGASNQPQHF. Here the CDR3 DNA reads TGTGCCAGTAGGACCGGAGGGGCTAGCAATCAGCCCCAGCATTTT.

The J gene is TRBJ1-2, the V gene TRBV18; D is undetermined. The V end lost 3 bases, the J end lost 0 bases, and 11 bases lay between the germline ends. The germline V gene has CDR1 KGHSH and CDR2 LQKENI. CDR3 size: 15 residues. CDR3 loop: CASSPGRAANYGYTF. Here the CDR3 DNA reads TGTGCCAGCTCACCGGGGAGGGCAGCTAACTATGGCTACACCTTC. Supplemented by reference TRBV18 and TRBJ1-2, the full variable domain reads NAGVMQNPRHLVRRRGQEARLRCSPMKGHSHVYWYRQLPEEGLKFMVYLQKENIIDESGMPKERFSAEFPKEGPSILRIQQVVRGDSAAYFCASSPGRAANYGYTFGSGTRLTVV.

The CDR3 nucleotides read TGTGCCAGCAGTTTTAGCCAGGGGCGCAATCAGCCCCAGCATTTT. Protein sequence: CASSFSQGRNQPQHF. V is TRBV28 and J is TRBJ1-5, with D possibly TRBD1 on 6 matching bases. Trimming took 3 bases from V and 2 from J, leaving 11 bases between them. From germline, CDR1 is MDHEN and CDR2 SYDVKM. The CDR3 is made up of 15 amino acids.

This chain joins TRBV5-1 and TRBJ2-1; tentative D call: TRBD2 (6 bases). The V end was cut by 3 bases, the J end by 3 bases, with 10 bases between. Germline V gives CDR1 SGHRS, CDR2 YFSETQ. The CDR3 extends over 14 amino acids. In DNA, the CDR3 is TGCGCCAGCAGCTCCCGGAGGGGCTACAATGAGCAGTTCTTC. Its protein product is CASSSRRGYNEQFF.

This sequence joins TRBV9 and TRBJ2-4, with 7 bases aligning to TRBD1. Germline assignment: CDR1 SGDLS and CDR2 YYNGEE. The CDR3 sequence is 14 residues long. The V and J ends lost 3 bases and 5 bases, in that order; junction bases with no gene match: 5. CDR3 nucleotides: TGTGCCAGCAGCGGGCGACAGGGCGAAAACATTCAGTACTTC. Residues: CASSGRQGENIQYF.

The gene calls are TRBV6-1 and TRBJ2-7, with D tentatively TRBD2 (5 bases). CDR1 is MNHNS and CDR2 is SASEGT in the germline V gene. The CDR3 runs 14 residues. V was pared by 1 base and J by 2 bases, with 9 bases between. The CDR3 sequence is CASSEGGRPYEQYF. CDR3 nucleotides: TGTGCCAGCAGTGAAGGAGGGAGACCCTACGAGCAGTACTTC.

The chain has TRBV10-2 and TRBJ1-5; D is unresolved. The CDR3 has 12 residues. Germline V gene data show CDR1 as WSHSY and CDR2 as SAAADI. The V end lost 3 bases, the J end lost 3 bases, and 3 bases lay between the germline ends. The DNA for the CDR3 is TGCGCCAGCAGTGAACACAATCAGCCCCAGCATTTT. Translated: CASSEHNQPQHF.

The chain recombines TRBV4-1 with TRBJ1-6; 10 positions agree with TRBD1. Germline V lookup: CDR1 MGHRA, CDR2 YSYEKL. The V gene end was trimmed by 3 bases and the J gene end by 7 bases; junction bases not matched to a gene: 6. The CDR3 runs to 16 residues. The CDR3 region has the DNA TGCGCCAGCAGCCATGACAGGGGGCTCCCCAATTCACCCCTCCACTTT. Amino acids: CASSHDRGLPNSPLHF.

The rearrangement uses TRBV9 and TRBJ2-1; TRBD2 is a possible D gene (5 bases). Trimming took off 0 bases at V and 10 bases at J, with 8 bases between the two ends. Germline CDR1 reads SGDLS; CDR2 reads YYNGEE. The CDR3 is 12 residues long. In DNA form, the CDR3 reads TGTGCCAGCAGCGTAGGCACGGGGGAGCAGTTCTTC. Protein sequence: CASSVGTGEQFF.

This clone was observed once. The CDR3 loop reads CAISEGGLDGSYNEQFF. CDR3 bases: TGTGCCATCAGTGAAGGGGGACTAGATGGGTCCTACAATGAGCAGTTCTTC. The V and J genes are TRBV10-3 and TRBJ2-1; 8 positions agree with TRBD2. CDR3 length equals 17 residues. Germline lookup yields CDR1 ENHRY and CDR2 SYGVKD. J was trimmed by 1 base and V by 3 bases; bases with no gene match: 8.

The chain uses TRBV29-1 and TRBJ2-5, with a weak D call TRBD2 (5 bases). Between the trimmed V and J ends, which lost 7 bases and 9 bases, there was a span of 15 bases. The CDR3 has 11 amino acids. Per the germline V gene, CDR1 is SQVTM and CDR2 is ANQGSEA. CDR3 in amino acids: CSALSRVAQYF. The CDR3 DNA reads TGCAGCGCTTTGTCGAGGGTGGCCCAGTACTTC.

The chain recombines TRBV19 with TRBJ1-1; 10 bases agree with TRBD1. Germline V gene lookup returns CDR1 LNHDA and CDR2 SQIVND (reference sequence). V trimming: 5 bases; J trimming: 0 bases; junction bases outside the gene matches: 6. The CDR3 is 16 amino acids. CDR3 nucleotides: TGTGCCAGTAGTGCTGGGACAGGGGCTATGAACACTGAAGCTTTCTTT. It is translated as CASSAGTGAMNTEAFF.

This sequence joins TRBV11-2 and TRBJ2-3; D might be TRBD2 (6 bases). Trimming left V 5 bases short and J 3 bases short, with 18 bases between. This CDR3 contains 16 residues. Germline V gives CDR1 SGHAT, CDR2 FQNNGV. CDR3 sequence (DNA): TGTGCCAGCAGCAGTTCTGGCGGGGTGAGGACAGATACGCAGTATTTT. Translating gives CASSSSGGVRTDTQYF.

This chain connects TRBV5-1 to TRBJ2-7, with D tentatively TRBD1 (6 bases). V lost 0 bases to trimming and J lost 0 bases, with 7 bases between them. The CDR3 totals 14 residues. CDR1 SGHRS and CDR2 YFSETQ come from the germline V gene. DNA of the CDR3: TGCGCCAGCAGCTTGGGAGGGGGCTCCTACGAGCAGTACTTC. Translating it yields CASSLGGGSYEQYF.

This chain connects TRBV6-1 to TRBJ2-7, with D perhaps matching TRBD2 (6 bases). Trimming took 4 bases from V and 0 from J, leaving 16 bases between them. This CDR3 comprises 16 residues. Per the germline V gene, CDR1 is MNHNS and CDR2 is SASEGT. The CDR3: CASSAREPPGSYEQYF. The CDR3 nucleotides are TGTGCCAGCAGTGCCCGGGAGCCCCCTGGCTCCTACGAGCAGTACTTC.

The chain combines TRBV5-8 with TRBJ1-2; D not resolved. The CDR3 runs 16 residues. Trimming stripped 4 bases from V and 5 bases from J, with 21 bases between. CDR1 and CDR2 from the germline V gene are SGHTS and YDEGEE. The CDR3 DNA reads as TGTGCCAGCAGCCCGCCCGGCCGGCCCCCGGGGTATGGCTACACCTTC. It encodes CASSPPGRPPGYGYTF. Together with reference TRBV5-8 and TRBJ1-2, the CDR3 gives the full variable domain: EAGVTQSPTHLIKTRGQQATLRCSPISGHTSVYWYQQALGLGLQFLLWYDEGEERNRGNFPPRFSGRQFPNYSSELNVNALELEDSALYLCASSPPGRPPGYGYTFGSGTRLTVV.

This clone was recorded only once. This chain connects TRBV6-5 to TRBJ2-7, with D possibly TRBD1 on 6 matching bases. With 1 base removed from V and 0 bases from J, the gap between germline ends came to 10 bases. Per germline, CDR1 MNHEY and CDR2 SVGAGI. This CDR3 is built from 15 residues. CDR3 sequence reads: CASSYYPTGSYEQYF. CDR3 coding DNA: TGTGCCAGCAGTTACTACCCGACAGGCTCCTACGAGCAGTACTTC.

The CDR3 nucleotides read TGTGCCAGCAGTAAGCAGGGGGCGAACACTGAAGCTTTCTTT. It specifies CASSKQGANTEAFF. The chain employs TRBV6-5 and TRBJ1-1; 8 nucleotides line up with TRBD1. CDR3 size: 14 residues. Germline assignment: CDR1 MNHEY and CDR2 SVGAGI. With 5 bases clipped from V and 1 base from J, the junction kept 3 bases outside the gene matches.

The DNA of the CDR3 is TGTGCCAGCAGCTTGGACAGCGAGGAGCTGTTTTTT. Translated, it gives CASSLDSEELFF. The J gene is TRBJ2-2, the V gene TRBV7-2, with D maybe TRBD1 (6 bases). CDR1 SGHTA and CDR2 FQGNSA come from the germline V gene. The CDR3 is 12 amino acids. V lost 3 bases, J lost 10 bases, and 9 bases lay in between. The full variable domain, in which reference TRBV7-2 and TRBJ2-2 provide the parts outside the CDR3, is GAGVSQSPSNKVTEKGKDVELRCDPISGHTALYWYRQSLGQGLEFLIYFQGNSAPDKSGLPSDRFSAERTGGSVSTLTIQRTQQEDSAVYLCASSLDSEELFFGEGSRLTVL.

V gene TRBV7-8 combines with J gene TRBJ1-3, with D possibly being TRBD1 (6 bases). This CDR3 spans 16 amino acids. Trimming took 1 base from V and 4 from J, leaving 14 bases between them. Germline-derived CDR1 and CDR2 are SGHVS and FQNEAQ. In DNA, the CDR3 is TGTGCCAGCAGCTTAGGGAGAGGGGGTTCCGGAAACACCATATATTTT. This gives the protein CASSLGRGGSGNTIYF.

J is TRBJ1-2 and V is TRBV5-1, with 8 positions matching TRBD1. The trim removed 0 bases at V and 3 bases at J, leaving 1 base unmatched. CDR1 and CDR2 from the germline V gene are SGHRS and YFSETQ. The CDR3 sequence is 14 residues long. CDR3: CASSLAGGDYGYTF. The CDR3 DNA reads TGCGCCAGCAGCTTGGCAGGGGGCGACTATGGCTACACCTTC. The full variable domain, rest sourced from reference TRBV5-1 and TRBJ1-2, is KAGVTQTPRYLIKTRGQQVTLSCSPISGHRSVSWYQQTPGQGLQFLFEYFSETQRNKGNFPGRFSGRQFSNSRSEMNVSTLELGDSALYLCASSLAGGDYGYTFGSGTRLTVV.

The chain combines TRBV7-8 with TRBJ2-7, with 7 bases identical to TRBD1. V lost 5 bases and J lost 0; bases outside the gene matches: 7. There are 15 residues in the CDR3. The germline CDR1 and CDR2 sequences are SGHVS and FQNEAQ. CDR3 nucleotide sequence: TGTGCCAGCAGCCCCGGGACAGCAAGCTCCTACGAGCAGTACTTC. It codes for CASSPGTASSYEQYF.

The chain uses TRBV6-5 and TRBJ2-7; D may be TRBD1 (6 bases). This CDR3 contains 14 residues. The ends were cut back, 6 bases at V and 5 bases at J, with 17 bases in the middle. Per germline, CDR1 MNHEY and CDR2 SVGAGI. The CDR3, as DNA: TGTGCCAGCAGCCAGTCAGGGGCTCAGGACGAGCAGTACTTC. Protein: CASSQSGAQDEQYF.